This T cell receptor (beta chain) was sequenced for a study of T-cell reconstitution after alpha-beta-depleted transplantation in children. CDR3 length: 13 amino acids. The V and J ends lost 4 bases and 8 bases, in that order; junction bases with no gene match: 2. The germline V gene has CDR1 MNHEY and CDR2 SVGAGI. This clonotype has ten or more counts. The antigen is unknown. Regarding the study as a whole: Expanded clones from the graft, numbering several hundred, reportedly supplied alpha-beta T cells about two months after transplant. By one year post-transplant, T-cell counts and diversity largely arose from T cells that were newly produced.

Library preparation (for TCRbeta) was performed with unique molecular identifiers. MiXCR, run by TCRdb on the PCR reads, gives a single entry per CDR3 protein. The profile shows roughly 70,000 distinct CDR3 sequences, 4.9% of them singletons. The receptor comes from a boy younger than two who had a stem cell transplant for acute myeloid leukemia, so the T cells may come from the graft donor. The sequencing used PBMCs, mostly from graft donor cells, collected 180 days after TCRalphabeta/CD19-depleted stem cell transplant. The J gene is TRBJ1-4, the V gene TRBV6-5; 9 bases fit TRBD1. The CDR3 here is CASSWDRVEKLFF. The CDR3 DNA is TGTGCCAGCAGTTGGGACAGGGTAGAAAAACTGTTTTTT.